The clone carrying this TCR beta chain was seen a handful of times. Its target is unknown. The CDR3 totals 17 residues. V lost 6 bases, J lost 1 base, and 19 bases lay in between. CDR1 is SNHLY, CDR2 FYNNEI, per germline. A multiplex PCR was run with 60 Vbeta primers and 13 Jbeta primers. Sequenced by immunoSEQ multiplex PCR; TCRdb stores in-frame clones only, minus some. The sample has roughly 140,000 clones; roughly 62% are singletons. The sample is drawn from a study of cytomegalovirus exposure and HLA in healthy donors. Study-wide results and caveats: Associated with HLA alleles at 0.05 false discovery rate in a later analysis were around 17,000 TCR beta sequences.

This sequence originates from a man between 60 and 75 years old in good health and CMV-seronegative. Sequencing used PBMCs. The chain has TRBV2 and TRBJ1-5, with unresolved D. Written as DNA, the CDR3 is TGTGCCAGCAGCCTCGACCTGAGGGTTTCAAGCAATCAGCCCCAGCATTTT. Translation gives CASSLDLRVSSNQPQHF. Full variable domain (remainder filled in from reference TRBV2 and TRBJ1-5): EPEVTQTPSHQVTQMGQEVILRCVPISNHLYFYWYRQILGQKVEFLVSFYNNEISEKSEIFDDQFSVERPDGSNFTLKIRSTKLEDSAMYFCASSLDLRVSSNQPQHFGDGTRLSIL.